The rows below give T cell receptor beta chains drawn from one sample of a study of T cells after yellow fever vaccination. A single record per CDR3 protein comes from TCRdb applying MiXCR to the 5' RACE reads. Of roughly 74,000 distinct CDR3 sequences in the sample, around 6.9% are singletons; the top ten hold under 45%. This specimen consisted of CD8+ T cells sorted from PBMCs, obtained less than 6 days after the first yellow fever vaccination. The receptor source for this set is a man aged 18 to 35 who received the YFV17D yellow fever vaccine. CDR3s include the opening cysteine and the closing phenylalanine or tryptophan. A D gene is named only where the DNA matches it firmly. The size entry is marked missing in some rows and otherwise reads once, few, many or a size class.

>TRBV7-9|TRBJ2-1|TRBD2|few
TGTGCCAGCAGCTTAGCAGCGGGGCCCTCCAATGAGCAGTTCTTC
CASSLAAGPSNEQFF
>TRBV9|TRBJ2-3|TRBD2|.
TGTGCCAGCAGCGTCACGTTGGGGGGGATGCCTTCGGATACGCAGTATTTT
CASSVTLGGMPSDTQYF
>TRBV29-1|TRBJ1-1|.|few
TGCAGCGTTGTTGGGACCCGGGGGAATGAAGCTTTCTTT
CSVVGTRGNEAFF
>TRBV5-6|TRBJ2-3|TRBD1|many
TGTGCCAGCAGCTTGGTACAGGGGGCTTGGGATACGCAGTATTTT
CASSLVQGAWDTQYF
>TRBV4-2|TRBJ1-2|.|.
TGTGCCGTTCCCCTAGGGGCCCTCTATGGCTACACCTTC
CAVPLGALYGYTF
>TRBV5-1|TRBJ2-1|.|.
TGCGCCAGCAGCTTCCGCACCGGGGGGCCCGCCTACAATGAGCAGTTCTTC
CASSFRTGGPAYNEQFF
>TRBV25-1|TRBJ1-1|.|many
TGTGCCAGCATAGGTGGGACTGAAGCTTTCTTT
CASIGGTEAFF
>TRBV11-1|TRBJ2-5|.|many
TGTGCCAGCAGTCAACAGCGGACTCGAGAGACCCAGTACTTC
CASSQQRTRETQYF
>TRBV4-3|TRBJ2-1|TRBD2|many
TGCGCCAGCAGCCAACTAGCGGGGGGGAATTACAATGAGCAGTTCTTC
CASSQLAGGNYNEQFF
>TRBV19|TRBJ1-1|.|few
TGTGCCAGTAGTATTTCCTCAAAGTCTGAAGCTTTCTTT
CASSISSKSEAFF
>TRBV28|TRBJ1-2|TRBD1|.
TGTGCCAGCAGTCTCGAGACAGGGGGCAACTATGGCTACACCTTC
CASSLETGGNYGYTF
>TRBV6-5|TRBJ2-2|.|.
TGTGCCAGCAGTTCGGACACCGGGGAGCTGTTTTTT
CASSSDTGELFF
>TRBV5-1|TRBJ2-7|TRBD2|many
TGCGCCAGCAGCTTAACTAGCGGGGGGTACTACGAGCAGTACTTC
CASSLTSGGYYEQYF
>TRBV6-6|TRBJ1-3|.|.
TGTGCCAGCACCGGTCAGGAGGCGTGGAACACCATATATTTT
CASTGQEAWNTIYF
>TRBV4-1|TRBJ1-4|.|many
TGCGCCAGCAGCCAAGTTGCCGGGGGCGTTGAAAAACTGTTTTTT
CASSQVAGGVEKLFF
>TRBV7-6|TRBJ2-1|.|many
TGTGCCAGCAGCTCCTCAGGGTCGACAGGCATCTATGAGCAGTTCTTC
CASSSSGSTGIYEQFF
>TRBV4-1|TRBJ1-1|.|few
TGCGCCAGCAGCCTCCGCGGGACCCTGGACACTGAAGCTTTCTTT
CASSLRGTLDTEAFF
>TRBV27|TRBJ2-5|.|.
TGTGCCAGCAGTCCTCAGGGGCAGGGGGAGACCCAGTACTTC
CASSPQGQGETQYF
>TRBV20-1|TRBJ2-5|.|many
TGCAGTGCTCCCCGCCAGGGAAGGACGGAGACCCAGTACTTC
CSAPRQGRTETQYF
>TRBV29-1|TRBJ2-7|.|.
TGCAGCGTTCGAAGCAGCTCCTACGAGCAGTACTTC
CSVRSSSYEQYF
>TRBV4-1|TRBJ2-3|.|many
TGCGCCAGCAGCCTCGGAGCAGGGGGGACAGATACGCAGTATTTT
CASSLGAGGTDTQYF
>TRBV15|TRBJ1-1|.|many
TGTGCCACCAGCAGAGATTCTTTGGCAGGCCAAGCTTTCTTT
CATSRDSLAGQAFF
>TRBV7-6|TRBJ2-2|TRBD1|few
TGTGCCAGCAGCTTAACGCGACAGGGCTCCGGGGAGCTGTTTTTT
CASSLTRQGSGELFF
>TRBV19|TRBJ2-3|.|many
TGTGCCAGTAAGGAGACAGGCGTGAATACGCAGTATTTT
CASKETGVNTQYF
>TRBV28|TRBJ1-5|.|.
TGTGCCAGCATTTCAGGAATGCTGCCCCAGCATTTT
CASISGMLPQHF
>TRBV7-8|TRBJ1-1|.|many
TGTGCCAGCAGCTTGTACTGGGGGGGCACTGAAGCTTTCTTT
CASSLYWGGTEAFF
>TRBV4-3|TRBJ2-1|.|many
TGCGCCAGCAGCCAAGATCAGGGCTACAATGAGCAGTTCTTC
CASSQDQGYNEQFF
>TRBV4-3|TRBJ1-2|.|.
TGCGCCAGCAGCCAAGAAAGGGGCAGCGTGTATGGCTACACCTTC
CASSQERGSVYGYTF
>TRBV24-1|TRBJ2-1|.|few
TGTGCCACCAGTGATTTTAAGGGAAGCTCCTACAATGAGCAGTTCTTC
CATSDFKGSSYNEQFF
>TRBV7-8|TRBJ2-2|.|many
TGTGCCAGCAACTCCGGGATAAACACCGGGGAGCTGTTTTTT
CASNSGINTGELFF
>TRBV20-1|TRBJ1-2|.|.
TGCAGTGCTAGAGATGACGACCCGACAGACATCTATGGCTACACCTTC
CSARDDDPTDIYGYTF
>TRBV29-1|TRBJ2-5|TRBD2|few
TGCAGCGTAACGAGGGACTACACTCGGGCCCAGTACTTC
CSVTRDYTRAQYF
>TRBV19|TRBJ1-2|.|many
TGTGCCACCTCAGGGGTCGGCTACACCTTC
CATSGVGYTF
>TRBV25-1|TRBJ1-5|.|many
TGTGCCAGCAGTGAAACGAACAGTTGGAGCAATCAGCCCCAGCATTTT
CASSETNSWSNQPQHF
>TRBV28|TRBJ2-1|TRBD2|few
TGTGCCAGCAGTATACTAGCGGGGGGGCAGGATGAGCAGTTCTTC
CASSILAGGQDEQFF
>TRBV3-1|TRBJ2-3|TRBD2|many
TGTGCCAGCAGCCAAGATCTAGCGGGGGGCCACACAGATACGCAGTATTTT
CASSQDLAGGHTDTQYF
>TRBV20-1|TRBJ2-7|TRBD1|.
TGCAGTGCTAGCCCAAGGACAGGGGGCTACGAGCAGTACTTC
CSASPRTGGYEQYF
>TRBV6-2/TRBV6-3|TRBJ2-5|TRBD2|many
TGTGCCAGCAGTTACAGCGCCCTAGCGGGGGCACTACCAGAACTCCAAGAGACCCAGTACTTC
CASSYSALAGALPELQETQYF
>TRBV20-1|TRBJ1-5|.|.
TGCAGTGGGCAGGGTTATTATAGCAATCAGCCCCAGCATTTT
CSGQGYYSNQPQHF
>TRBV19|TRBJ1-1|.|few
TGTGCCAGTATCCCGGTCCTGTGGGACACTGAAGCTTTCTTT
CASIPVLWDTEAFF
>TRBV4-1|TRBJ1-2|.|few
TGCGCCAGCAGCCATAGGAATAACTATGGCTACACCTTC
CASSHRNNYGYTF
>TRBV6-5|TRBJ1-1|.|.
TGTGCCAGCAGTTCGTTATCGTATTCGGTCGGGCTTGAAGCTTTCTTT
CASSSLSYSVGLEAFF
>TRBV4-1|TRBJ1-1|.|few
TGCGCCAGCAGCCAAGATCCCGGGGGGGCAGAAGCTTTCTTT
CASSQDPGGAEAFF
>TRBV4-1|TRBJ2-1|.|many
TGCGCCAGCAGCTATATAGGTTACAATGAGCAGTTCTTC
CASSYIGYNEQFF
>TRBV6-2/TRBV6-3|TRBJ1-5|TRBD1|few
TGTGCCAGCAGCAACAGGGGTTATTATCAGTTGCCCCAGCATTTT
CASSNRGYYQLPQHF
>TRBV7-9|TRBJ2-1|.|many
TGTGCCAGCAGCTTCGGGGGCCACAATGAGCAGTTCTTC
CASSFGGHNEQFF
>TRBV6-4|TRBJ2-3|TRBD2|few
TGTGCCAGCAGTGAGGCGGGGGGAAAACACACAGATACGCAGTATTTT
CASSEAGGKHTDTQYF
>TRBV6-2/TRBV6-3|TRBJ2-1|.|few
TGTGCCAGCATTGGGCCTGAGAATGAGCAGTTCTTC
CASIGPENEQFF
>TRBV5-4|TRBJ2-1|.|few
TGTGCCAGCAGCTTGGCCAAGGGAGGCGAGCAGTTCTTC
CASSLAKGGEQFF
>TRBV13|TRBJ1-1|TRBD1|few
TGTGCCAGCAGCTCTCTCCTACAGGGGGCAATTTTGAGCGACACTGAAGCTTTCTTT
CASSSLLQGAILSDTEAFF
>TRBV11-3|TRBJ2-2|.|few
TGTGCCAGCAGCGACCGGGACATGAACACCGGGGAGCTGTTTTTT
CASSDRDMNTGELFF
>TRBV6-5|TRBJ2-3|TRBD1|.
TGTGCCAGCAGTTCCAGGGACAGGGACGCAGATACGCAGTATTTT
CASSSRDRDADTQYF
>TRBV6-2/TRBV6-3|TRBJ2-1|.|few
TGTGCCAGCAGAGTACCTCCCGGAAGGTTCCTGGTTTCCGATGAGCAGTTCTTC
CASRVPPGRFLVSDEQFF
>TRBV14|TRBJ2-1|TRBD1|many
TGTGCCAGCAGCCCGACAGGGGGCTCCTACAATGAGCAGTTCTTC
CASSPTGGSYNEQFF
>TRBV5-4|TRBJ2-3|.|.
TGTGCCAGCAGCTCCCCCGGGGCAGATACGCAGTATTTT
CASSSPGADTQYF